This TCR beta chain was sequenced during a study of Graves' ophthalmopathy and Graves' hyperthyroidism. Study-wide results and caveats: Ophthalmopathy cases were distinguished from stable hyperthyroidism by a 13-signature model, reaching 85% to 90% sensitivity and approximately 83% specificity. Predictions made by the model for ophthalmopathy progression reached under 71% sensitivity and less than 80% specificity.

TCR beta CDR3 amplification used RNA transcripts. The first-round RT-PCR employed HTBI primers together with the Qiagen OneStep RT-PCR kit. A multiplex PCR was then performed as the second round. TCRdb reprocessed the multiplex PCR reads via MiXCR and lists one record per CDR3 protein. The sample lists 900,000 to 1,200,000 distinct CDR3 sequences, 36% occurring once. With respect to this clonotype: Its antigen is currently unknown.

The authors enrolled newly diagnosed hyperthyroidism patients aged 18 to 65 with under 2 months' duration. Diagnosis relied on clinical symptoms, serum thyroxine, TRAb, thyroid ultrasound and orbital computed tomography. The origin of this receptor is an adult man with Graves' hyperthyroidism. The sample taken for sequencing was peripheral blood or thyroid tissue (not recorded which).

In nucleotides, the CDR3 is TGTGCCAGCAGGGTCGCAGGGGGCAGGGAGACCCAGTACTTC. Translated: CASRVAGGRETQYF. This chain links TRBV27 with TRBJ2-5, with 8 bases fitting TRBD1. The germline gives CDR1 MNHEY, CDR2 SMNVEV (reference sequence). Unmatched junction bases numbered 8, after V lost 6 bases and J lost 5 bases. This CDR3 has 14 residues.